This T cell receptor beta chain was recovered during a study of blood T cell repertoires in COVID-19. Study at large: The United States, Italy and Spain were the sources of the acute and convalescent COVID-19 samples. Sources were T cells, B-cell-depleted T cells, or PBMCs; the material itself was cDNA or gDNA.

The table came from immunoSEQ multiplex PCR; TCRdb's copy has only in-frame clones and leaves some out. The sample yields about 230,000 clones, 65% to 90% seen once. V lost 4 bases, J lost 10 bases, and 16 bases lay in between. Germline V gene data show CDR1 as SGHVS and CDR2 as FQNEAQ. The CDR3 loop spans 14 amino acids. The chain carries TRBV7-8 and TRBJ1-4; perhaps TRBD1 as D (5 bases). This TCR was sampled from a woman in her forties or fifties with acute or convalescent COVID-19. The specimen sequenced was peripheral blood. The CDR3 is CASSSQVSRGKLFF. For the CDR3, the DNA is TGTGCCAGCAGCTCACAGGTATCGAGAGGAAAACTGTTTTTT.